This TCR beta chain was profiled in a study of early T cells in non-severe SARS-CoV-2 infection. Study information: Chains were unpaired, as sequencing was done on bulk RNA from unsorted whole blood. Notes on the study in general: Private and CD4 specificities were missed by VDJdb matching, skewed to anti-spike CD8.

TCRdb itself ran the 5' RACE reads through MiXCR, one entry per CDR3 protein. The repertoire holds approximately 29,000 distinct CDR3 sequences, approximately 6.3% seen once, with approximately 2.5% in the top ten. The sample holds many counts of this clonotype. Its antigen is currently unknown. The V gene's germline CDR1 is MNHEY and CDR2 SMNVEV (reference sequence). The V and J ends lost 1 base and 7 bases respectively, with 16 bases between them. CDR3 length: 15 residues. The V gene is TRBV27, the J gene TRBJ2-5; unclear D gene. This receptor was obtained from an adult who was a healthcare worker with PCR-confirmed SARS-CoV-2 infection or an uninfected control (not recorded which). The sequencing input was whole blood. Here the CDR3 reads CASSLLNAQSGTQYF. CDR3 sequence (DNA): TGTGCCAGCAGTTTATTGAATGCACAGTCTGGGACCCAGTACTTC.